This TCR beta chain was recovered during a study of CD8 T cells in ankylosing spondylitis. As concerns this clonotype: The target antigen is unknown.

The CDR3 contains 16 residues. CDR1 is SGHRS, CDR2 YFSETQ, per germline. V was pared by 5 bases and J by 2 bases, with 10 bases of the junction left unmatched. Study-wide results and limits: Both synovial fluid and blood in reactive arthritis had previously been reported to carry some motif variants. Within peripheral blood, clones linked to disease were CD8+ and relatively rare.

Quantitative molecular-barcoded 5'-RACE generated the TCR beta libraries. A single record per CDR3 protein comes from TCRdb applying MiXCR to the 5' RACE reads. The profile shows hundreds of thousands of distinct CDR3 sequences, 25% to 30% of them singletons. This receptor was obtained from a male donor with ankylosing spondylitis or in good health (not recorded which). V and J are TRBV5-1 and TRBJ2-1, with 7 bases lining up with TRBD1. The sequenced sample consisted of blood, either unsorted or a sorted T cell fraction (not recorded which). The CDR3: CASSFQTGEPYNEQFF. The CDR3 bases are TGCGCCAGCAGTTTTCAAACAGGGGAACCCTACAATGAGCAGTTCTTC.